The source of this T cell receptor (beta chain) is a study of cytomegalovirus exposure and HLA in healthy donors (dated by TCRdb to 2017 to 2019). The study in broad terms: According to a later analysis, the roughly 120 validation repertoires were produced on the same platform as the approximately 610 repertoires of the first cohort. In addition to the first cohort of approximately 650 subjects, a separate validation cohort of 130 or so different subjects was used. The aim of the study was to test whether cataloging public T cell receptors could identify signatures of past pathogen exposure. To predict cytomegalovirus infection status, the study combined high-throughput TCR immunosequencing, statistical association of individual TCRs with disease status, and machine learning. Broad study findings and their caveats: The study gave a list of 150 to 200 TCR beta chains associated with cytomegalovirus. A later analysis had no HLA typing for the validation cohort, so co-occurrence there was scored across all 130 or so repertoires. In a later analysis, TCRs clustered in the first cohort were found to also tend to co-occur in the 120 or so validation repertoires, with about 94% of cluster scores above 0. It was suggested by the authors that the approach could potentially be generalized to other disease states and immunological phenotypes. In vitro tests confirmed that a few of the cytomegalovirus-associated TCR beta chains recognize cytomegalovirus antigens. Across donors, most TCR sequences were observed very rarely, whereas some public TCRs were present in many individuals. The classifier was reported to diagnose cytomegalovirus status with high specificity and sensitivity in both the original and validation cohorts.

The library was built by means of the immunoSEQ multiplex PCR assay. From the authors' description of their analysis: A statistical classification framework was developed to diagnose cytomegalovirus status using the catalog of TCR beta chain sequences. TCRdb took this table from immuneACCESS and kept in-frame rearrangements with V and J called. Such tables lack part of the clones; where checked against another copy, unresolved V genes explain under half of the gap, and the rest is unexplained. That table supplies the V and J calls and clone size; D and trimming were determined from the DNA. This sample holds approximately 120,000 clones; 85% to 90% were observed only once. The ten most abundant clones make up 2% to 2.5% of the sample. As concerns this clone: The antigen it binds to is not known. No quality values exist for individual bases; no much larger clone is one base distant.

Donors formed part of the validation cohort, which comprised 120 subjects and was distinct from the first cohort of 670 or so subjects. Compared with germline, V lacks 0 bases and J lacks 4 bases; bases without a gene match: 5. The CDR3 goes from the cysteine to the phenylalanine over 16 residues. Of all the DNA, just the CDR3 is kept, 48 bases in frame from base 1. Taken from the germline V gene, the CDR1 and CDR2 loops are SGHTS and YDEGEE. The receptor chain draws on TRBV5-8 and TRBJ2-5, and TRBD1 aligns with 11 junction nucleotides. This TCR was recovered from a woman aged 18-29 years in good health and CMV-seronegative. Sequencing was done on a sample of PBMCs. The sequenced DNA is TGTGCCAGCAGCTTGGGCCGGGACAGGGGGAGAGAGACCCAGTACTTC. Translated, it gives CASSLGRDRGRETQYF.